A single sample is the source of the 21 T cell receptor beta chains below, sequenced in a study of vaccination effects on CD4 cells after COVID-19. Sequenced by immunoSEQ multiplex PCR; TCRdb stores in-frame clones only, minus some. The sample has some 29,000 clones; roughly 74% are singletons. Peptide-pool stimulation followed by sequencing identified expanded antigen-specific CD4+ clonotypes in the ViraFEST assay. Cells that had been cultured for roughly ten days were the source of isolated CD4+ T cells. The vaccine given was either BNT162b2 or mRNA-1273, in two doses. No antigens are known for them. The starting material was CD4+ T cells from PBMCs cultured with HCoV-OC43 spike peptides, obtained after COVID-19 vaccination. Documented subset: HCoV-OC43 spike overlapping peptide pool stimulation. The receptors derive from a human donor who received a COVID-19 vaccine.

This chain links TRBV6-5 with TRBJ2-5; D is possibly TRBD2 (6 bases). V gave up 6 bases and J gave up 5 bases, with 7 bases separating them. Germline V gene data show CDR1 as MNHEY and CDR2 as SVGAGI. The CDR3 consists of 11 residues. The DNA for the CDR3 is TGTGCCAGCAGGGAGGGTGAGACCCAGTACTTC. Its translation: CASREGETQYF.

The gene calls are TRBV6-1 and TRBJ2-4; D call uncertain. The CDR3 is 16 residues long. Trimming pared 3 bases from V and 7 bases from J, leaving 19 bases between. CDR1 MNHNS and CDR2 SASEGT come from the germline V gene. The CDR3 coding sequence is TGTGCCAGCAGTGATTCTTTTTCGGGTTCTAGTAACATTCAGTACTTC. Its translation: CASSDSFSGSSNIQYF.

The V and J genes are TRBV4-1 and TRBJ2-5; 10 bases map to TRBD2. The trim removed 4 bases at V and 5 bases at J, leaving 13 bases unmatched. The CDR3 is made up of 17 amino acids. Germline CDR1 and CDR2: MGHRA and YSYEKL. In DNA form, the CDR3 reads TGCGCCAGCAGCCTAGGACCCAGCGGGGGGGTCTGGGAGACCCAGTACTTC. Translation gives CASSLGPSGGVWETQYF.

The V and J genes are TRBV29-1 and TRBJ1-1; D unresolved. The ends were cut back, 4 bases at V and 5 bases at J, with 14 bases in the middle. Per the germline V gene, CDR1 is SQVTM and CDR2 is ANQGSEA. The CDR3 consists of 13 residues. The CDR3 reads CSVVGDRSTEAFF. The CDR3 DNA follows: TGCAGCGTTGTAGGCGACCGATCAACTGAAGCTTTCTTT.

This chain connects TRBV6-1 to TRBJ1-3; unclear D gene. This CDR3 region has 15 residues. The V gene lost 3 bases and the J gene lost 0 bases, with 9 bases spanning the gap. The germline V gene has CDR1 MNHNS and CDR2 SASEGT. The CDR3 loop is CASSDGSISGNTIYF. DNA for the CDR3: TGTGCCAGCAGTGATGGGAGTATCTCTGGAAACACCATATATTTT.

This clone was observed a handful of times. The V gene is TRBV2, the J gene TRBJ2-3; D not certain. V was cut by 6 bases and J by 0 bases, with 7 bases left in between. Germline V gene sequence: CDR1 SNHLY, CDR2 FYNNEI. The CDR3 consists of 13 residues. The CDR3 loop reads CASSKRSTDTQYF. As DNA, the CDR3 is TGTGCCAGCAGCAAGCGTAGCACAGATACGCAGTATTTT.

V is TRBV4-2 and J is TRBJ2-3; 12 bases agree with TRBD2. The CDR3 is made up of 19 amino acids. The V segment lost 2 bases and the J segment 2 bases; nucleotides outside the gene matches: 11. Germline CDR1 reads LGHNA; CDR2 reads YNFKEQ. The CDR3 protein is CASSQLLAGGGSYTDTQYF. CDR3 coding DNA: TGTGCCAGCAGCCAATTACTAGCGGGAGGCGGGTCATACACAGATACGCAGTATTTT.

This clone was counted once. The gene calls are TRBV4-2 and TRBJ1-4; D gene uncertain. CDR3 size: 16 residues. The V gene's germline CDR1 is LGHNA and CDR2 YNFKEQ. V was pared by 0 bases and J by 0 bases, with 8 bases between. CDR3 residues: CASSQDWVTTNEKLFF. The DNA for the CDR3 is TGTGCCAGCAGCCAAGACTGGGTGACAACTAATGAAAAACTGTTTTTT.

The DNA of the CDR3 is TGTGCCAGCAGCGAAAGGACAGCAGTATTGTATGGCTACACCTTC. Translating gives CASSERTAVLYGYTF. The chain joins TRBV2 to TRBJ1-2, with D tentatively TRBD1 (6 bases). This CDR3 is built from 15 residues. V lost 6 bases and J lost 5, with 19 bases in between. From germline, CDR1 is SNHLY and CDR2 FYNNEI.

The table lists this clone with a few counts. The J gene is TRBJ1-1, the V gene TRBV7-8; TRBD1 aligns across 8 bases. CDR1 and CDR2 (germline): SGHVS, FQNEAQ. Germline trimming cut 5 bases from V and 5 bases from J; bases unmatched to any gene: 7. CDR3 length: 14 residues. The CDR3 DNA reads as TGTGCCAGCAGCCCCAGGGGGCGGGGGACTGAAGCTTTCTTT. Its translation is CASSPRGRGTEAFF.

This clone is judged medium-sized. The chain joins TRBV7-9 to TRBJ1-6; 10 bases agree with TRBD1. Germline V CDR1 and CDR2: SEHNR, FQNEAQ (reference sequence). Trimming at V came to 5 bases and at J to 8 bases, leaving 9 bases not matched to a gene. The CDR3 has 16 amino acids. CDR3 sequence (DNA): TGTGCCAGCAGCGGCAGGGGACAGGGGAGCCATTCACCCCTCCACTTT. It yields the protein CASSGRGQGSHSPLHF.

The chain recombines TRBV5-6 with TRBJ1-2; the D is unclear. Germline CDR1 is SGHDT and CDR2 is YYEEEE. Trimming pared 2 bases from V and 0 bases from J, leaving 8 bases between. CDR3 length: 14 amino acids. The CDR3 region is CASSLQQTNYGYTF. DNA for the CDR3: TGTGCCAGCAGCTTACAACAGACTAACTATGGCTACACCTTC.

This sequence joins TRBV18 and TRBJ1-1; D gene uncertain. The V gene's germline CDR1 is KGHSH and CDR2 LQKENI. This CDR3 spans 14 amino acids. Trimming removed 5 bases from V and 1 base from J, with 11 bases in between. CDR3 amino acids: CASSTEDGNTEAFF. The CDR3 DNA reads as TGTGCCAGCTCAACAGAGGACGGGAACACTGAAGCTTTCTTT.

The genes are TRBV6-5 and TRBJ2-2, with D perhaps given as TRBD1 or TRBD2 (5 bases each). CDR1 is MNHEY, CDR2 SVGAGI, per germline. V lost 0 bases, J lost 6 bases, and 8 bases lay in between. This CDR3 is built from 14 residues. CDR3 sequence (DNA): TGTGCCAGCAGTTACTCGGGACCGCCCGGGGAGCTGTTTTTT. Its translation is CASSYSGPPGELFF.

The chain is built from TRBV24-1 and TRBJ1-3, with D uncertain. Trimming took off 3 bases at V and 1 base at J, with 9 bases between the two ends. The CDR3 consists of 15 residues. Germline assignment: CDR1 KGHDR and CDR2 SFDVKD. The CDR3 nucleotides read TGTGCCACCAGTGATGCACGTACGTCTGGAAACACCATATATTTT. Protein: CATSDARTSGNTIYF.

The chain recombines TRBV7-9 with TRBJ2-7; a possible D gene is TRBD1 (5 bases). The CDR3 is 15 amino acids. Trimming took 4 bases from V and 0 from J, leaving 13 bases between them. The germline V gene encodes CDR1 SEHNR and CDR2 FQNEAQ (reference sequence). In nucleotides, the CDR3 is TGTGCCAGCAGCTCATGGACATATAGCTCCTACGAGCAGTACTTC. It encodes CASSSWTYSSYEQYF.

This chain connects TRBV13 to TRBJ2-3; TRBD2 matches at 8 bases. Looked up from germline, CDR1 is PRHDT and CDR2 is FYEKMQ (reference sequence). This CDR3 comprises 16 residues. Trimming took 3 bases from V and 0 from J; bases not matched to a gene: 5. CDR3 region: CASSLGGLVSTDTQYF. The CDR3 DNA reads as TGTGCCAGCAGCTTGGGGGGACTAGTTAGCACAGATACGCAGTATTTT.

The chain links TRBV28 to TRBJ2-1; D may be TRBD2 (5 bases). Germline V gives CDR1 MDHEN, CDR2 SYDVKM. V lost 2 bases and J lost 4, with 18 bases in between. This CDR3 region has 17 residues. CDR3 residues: CASSLGRWQRIYNEQFF. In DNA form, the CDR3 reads TGTGCCAGCAGTTTAGGTCGTTGGCAGCGGATATACAATGAGCAGTTCTTC.

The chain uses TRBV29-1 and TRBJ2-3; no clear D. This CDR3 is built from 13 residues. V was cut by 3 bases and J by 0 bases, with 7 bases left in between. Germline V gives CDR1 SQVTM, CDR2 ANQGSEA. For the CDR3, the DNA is TGCAGCGTTGAGGTCGCTAGCACAGATACGCAGTATTTT. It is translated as CSVEVASTDTQYF.

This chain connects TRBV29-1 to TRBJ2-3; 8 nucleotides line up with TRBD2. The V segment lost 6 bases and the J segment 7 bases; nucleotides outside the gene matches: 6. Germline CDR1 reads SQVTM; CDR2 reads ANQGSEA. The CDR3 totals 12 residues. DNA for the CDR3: TGCAGCGTAGGAAGCGGGAGTAATACGCAGTATTTT. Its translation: CSVGSGSNTQYF.

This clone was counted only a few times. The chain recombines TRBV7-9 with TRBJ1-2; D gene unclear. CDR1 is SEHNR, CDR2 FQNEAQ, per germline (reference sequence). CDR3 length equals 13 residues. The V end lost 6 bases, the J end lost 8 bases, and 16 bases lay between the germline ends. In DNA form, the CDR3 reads TGTGCCAGCAGAAAGGACGGGATTGAGGGCTACACCTTC. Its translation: CASRKDGIEGYTF. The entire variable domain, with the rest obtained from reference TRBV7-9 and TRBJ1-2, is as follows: DTGVSQNPRHKITKRGQNVTFRCDPISEHNRLYWYRQTLGQGPEFLTYFQNEAQLEKSRLLSDRFSAERPKGSFSTLEIQRTEQGDSAMYLCASRKDGIEGYTFGSGTRLTVV.